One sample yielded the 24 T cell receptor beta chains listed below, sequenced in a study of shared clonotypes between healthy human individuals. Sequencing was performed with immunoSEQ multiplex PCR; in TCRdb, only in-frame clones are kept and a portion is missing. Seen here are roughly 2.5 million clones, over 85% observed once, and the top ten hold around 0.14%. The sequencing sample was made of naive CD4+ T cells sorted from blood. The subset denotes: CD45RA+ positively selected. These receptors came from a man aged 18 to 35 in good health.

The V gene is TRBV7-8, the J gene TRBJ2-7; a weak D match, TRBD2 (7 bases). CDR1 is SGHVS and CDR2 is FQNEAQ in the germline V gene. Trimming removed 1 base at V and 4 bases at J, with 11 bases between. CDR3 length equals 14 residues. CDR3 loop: CASSLGRGGYEQYF. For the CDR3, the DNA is TGTGCCAGCAGCTTAGGCAGGGGAGGGTACGAGCAGTACTTC.

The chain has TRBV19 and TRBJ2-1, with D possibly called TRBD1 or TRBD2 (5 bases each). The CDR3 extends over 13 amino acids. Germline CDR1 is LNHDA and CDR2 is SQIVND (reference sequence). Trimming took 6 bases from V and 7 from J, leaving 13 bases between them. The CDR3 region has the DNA TGTGCCAGTAGAGCGTTCGGGGCGAATGAGCAGTTCTTC. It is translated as CASRAFGANEQFF.

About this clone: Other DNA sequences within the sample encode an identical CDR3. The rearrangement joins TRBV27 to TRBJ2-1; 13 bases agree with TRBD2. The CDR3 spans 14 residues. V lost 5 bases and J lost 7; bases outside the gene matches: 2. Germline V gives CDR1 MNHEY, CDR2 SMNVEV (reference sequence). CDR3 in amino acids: CASSPGLAGNEQFF. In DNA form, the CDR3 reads TGTGCCAGCAGTCCGGGACTAGCGGGAAATGAGCAGTTCTTC.

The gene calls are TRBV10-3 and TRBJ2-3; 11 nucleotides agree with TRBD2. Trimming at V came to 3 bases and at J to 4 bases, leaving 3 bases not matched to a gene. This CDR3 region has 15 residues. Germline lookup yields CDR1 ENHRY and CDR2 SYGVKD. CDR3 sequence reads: CAISDVLAGADTQYF. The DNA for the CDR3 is TGTGCCATCAGTGATGTACTAGCGGGGGCAGATACGCAGTATTTT.

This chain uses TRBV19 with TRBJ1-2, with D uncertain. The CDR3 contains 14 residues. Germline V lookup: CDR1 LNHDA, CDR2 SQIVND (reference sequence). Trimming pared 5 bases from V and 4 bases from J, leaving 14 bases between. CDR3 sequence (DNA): TGTGCCAGTAGTCCGCAGTCCCCTGGCTATGGCTACACCTTC. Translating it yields CASSPQSPGYGYTF.

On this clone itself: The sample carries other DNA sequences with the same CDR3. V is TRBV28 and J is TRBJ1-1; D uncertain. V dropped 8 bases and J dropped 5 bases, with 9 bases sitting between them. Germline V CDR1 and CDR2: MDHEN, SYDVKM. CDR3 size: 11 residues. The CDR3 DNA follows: TGTGCCAGCCGGCTGGGGACTGAAGCTTTCTTT. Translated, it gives CASRLGTEAFF.

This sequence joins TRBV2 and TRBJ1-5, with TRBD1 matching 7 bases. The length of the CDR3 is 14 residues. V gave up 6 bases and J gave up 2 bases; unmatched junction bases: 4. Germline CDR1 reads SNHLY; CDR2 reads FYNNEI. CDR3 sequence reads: CASSDRAGNQPQHF. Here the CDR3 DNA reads TGTGCCAGCAGCGACAGGGCGGGCAATCAGCCCCAGCATTTT.

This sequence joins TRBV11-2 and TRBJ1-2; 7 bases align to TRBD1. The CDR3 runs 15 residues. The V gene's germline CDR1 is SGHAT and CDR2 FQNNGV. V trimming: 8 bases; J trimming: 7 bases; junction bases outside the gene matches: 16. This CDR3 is CASLPRTGGMGGYTF. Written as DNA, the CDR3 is TGTGCCAGCCTTCCCCGGACAGGTGGCATGGGTGGCTACACCTTC.

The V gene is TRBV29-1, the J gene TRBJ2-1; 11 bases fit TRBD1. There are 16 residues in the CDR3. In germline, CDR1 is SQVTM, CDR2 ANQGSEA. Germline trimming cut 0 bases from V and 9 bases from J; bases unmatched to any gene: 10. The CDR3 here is CSVEEFLGQGAIEQFF. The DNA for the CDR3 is TGCAGCGTTGAAGAATTTCTAGGACAGGGGGCGATTGAGCAGTTCTTC.

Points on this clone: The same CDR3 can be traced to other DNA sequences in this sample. The CDR3 DNA is TGCGCCAGCAGCTTGGCCCTCACCGGGGAGCTGTTTTTT. This gives the protein CASSLALTGELFF. The chain joins TRBV5-1 to TRBJ2-2; D is undetermined. The CDR3 contains 13 residues. Germline CDR1 and CDR2: SGHRS and YFSETQ. Trimming left V 0 bases short and J 4 bases short, with 4 bases between.

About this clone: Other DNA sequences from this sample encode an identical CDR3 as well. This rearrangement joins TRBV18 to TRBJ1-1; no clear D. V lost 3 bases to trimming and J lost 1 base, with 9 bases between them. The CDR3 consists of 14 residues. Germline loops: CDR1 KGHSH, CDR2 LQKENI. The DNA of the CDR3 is TGTGCCAGCTCACCGAGAGAGCAGAACACTGAAGCTTTCTTT. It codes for CASSPREQNTEAFF.

CDR3 nucleotide sequence: TGTGCCAGCAGCATCAGTATGAAACTGTTTTTT. The encoded protein is CASSISMKLFF. The chain recombines TRBV7-8 with TRBJ1-4, with unresolved D. The germline CDR1 and CDR2 sequences are SGHVS and FQNEAQ. The CDR3 sequence is 11 residues long. V was shortened by 5 bases and J by 11 bases, with 9 bases between the two germline ends.

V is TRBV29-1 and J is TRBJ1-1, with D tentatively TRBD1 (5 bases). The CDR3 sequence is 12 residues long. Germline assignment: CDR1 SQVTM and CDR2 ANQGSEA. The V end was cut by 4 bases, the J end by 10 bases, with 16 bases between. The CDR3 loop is CSVAPGAGPAFF. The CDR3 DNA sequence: TGCAGCGTTGCTCCGGGAGCAGGGCCAGCTTTCTTT. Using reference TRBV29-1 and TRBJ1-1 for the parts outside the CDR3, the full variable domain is SAVISQKPSRDICQRGTSLTIQCQVDSQVTMMFWYRQQPGQSLTLIATANQGSEATYESGFVIDKFPISRPNLTFSTLTVSNMSPEDSSIYLCSVAPGAGPAFFGQGTRLTVV.

This CDR3 reads CASSLVPVTQYF. CDR3 in DNA: TGTGCCAGCAGCTTAGTCCCGGTGACCCAGTACTTC. The chain recombines TRBV11-2 with TRBJ2-5; D is unclear. The V gene's germline CDR1 is SGHAT and CDR2 FQNNGV. The CDR3 spans 12 residues. Trimming cost V 1 base and J 7 bases, with 7 bases left between them.

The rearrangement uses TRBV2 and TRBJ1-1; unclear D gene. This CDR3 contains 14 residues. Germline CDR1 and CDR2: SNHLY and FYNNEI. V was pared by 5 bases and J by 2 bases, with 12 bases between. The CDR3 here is CASSSQAGNTEAFF. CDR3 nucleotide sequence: TGTGCCAGCAGTAGCCAGGCAGGTAACACTGAAGCTTTCTTT.

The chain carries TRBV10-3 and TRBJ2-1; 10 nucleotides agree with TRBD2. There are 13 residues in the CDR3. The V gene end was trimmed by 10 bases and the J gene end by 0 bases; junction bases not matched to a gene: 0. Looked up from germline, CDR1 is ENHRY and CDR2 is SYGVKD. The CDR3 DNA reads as TGTGCCACTAGCGGGAGCTCCTACAATGAGCAGTTCTTC. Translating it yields CATSGSSYNEQFF.

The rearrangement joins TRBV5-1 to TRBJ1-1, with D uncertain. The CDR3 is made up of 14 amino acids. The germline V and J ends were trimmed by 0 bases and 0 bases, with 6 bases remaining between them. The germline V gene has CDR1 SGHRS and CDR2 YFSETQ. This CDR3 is CASSLAELNTEAFF. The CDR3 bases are TGCGCCAGCAGCTTGGCTGAGTTGAACACTGAAGCTTTCTTT.

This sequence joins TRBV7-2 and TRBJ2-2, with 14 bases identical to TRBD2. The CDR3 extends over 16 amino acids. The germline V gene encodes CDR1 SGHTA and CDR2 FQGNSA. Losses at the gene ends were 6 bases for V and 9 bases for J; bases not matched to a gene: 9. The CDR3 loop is CASSLAGTSGSRELFF. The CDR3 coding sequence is TGTGCCAGCAGTCTAGCCGGGACTAGCGGGAGCAGGGAGCTGTTTTTT.

The DNA of the CDR3 is TGTGCCAGCAGATCCCCGGAGGGGCGGATAGCCACAGATACGCAGTATTTT. Residues: CASRSPEGRIATDTQYF. V is TRBV7-2 and J is TRBJ2-3, with a possible D match to TRBD2 (6 bases). This CDR3 has 17 residues. Trimming stripped 6 bases from V and 2 bases from J, with 21 bases between. Germline V lookup: CDR1 SGHTA, CDR2 FQGNSA.

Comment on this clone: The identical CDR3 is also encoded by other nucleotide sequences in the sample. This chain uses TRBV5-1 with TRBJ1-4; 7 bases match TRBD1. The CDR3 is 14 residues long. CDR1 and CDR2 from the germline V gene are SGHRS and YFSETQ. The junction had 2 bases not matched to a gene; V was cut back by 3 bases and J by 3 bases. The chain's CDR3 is CASSSQGSNEKLFF. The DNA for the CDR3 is TGCGCCAGCAGCTCACAGGGGTCTAATGAAAAACTGTTTTTT.

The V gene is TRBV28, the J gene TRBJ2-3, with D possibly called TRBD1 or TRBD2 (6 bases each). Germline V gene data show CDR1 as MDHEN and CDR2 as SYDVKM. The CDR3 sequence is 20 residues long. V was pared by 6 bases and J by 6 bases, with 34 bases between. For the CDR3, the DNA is TGTGCCAGCAGCCTAACCACCACCGCCTGGGGGGCCGATTCACAGGATACGCAGTATTTT. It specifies CASSLTTTAWGADSQDTQYF.

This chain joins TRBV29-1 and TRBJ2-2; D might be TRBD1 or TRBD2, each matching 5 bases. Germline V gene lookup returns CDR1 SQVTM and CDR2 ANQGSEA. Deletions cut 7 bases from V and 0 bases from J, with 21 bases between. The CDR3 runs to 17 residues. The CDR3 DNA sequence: TGCAGCGGGCGAAAACCGGGACGCGACGCGAACACCGGGGAGCTGTTTTTT. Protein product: CSGRKPGRDANTGELFF.

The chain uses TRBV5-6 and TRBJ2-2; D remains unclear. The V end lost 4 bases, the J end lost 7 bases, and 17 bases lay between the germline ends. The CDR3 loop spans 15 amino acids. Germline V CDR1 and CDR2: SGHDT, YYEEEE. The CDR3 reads CASSDPGRRGGELFF. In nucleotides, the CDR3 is TGTGCCAGCAGCGATCCCGGGCGGCGTGGCGGGGAGCTGTTTTTT. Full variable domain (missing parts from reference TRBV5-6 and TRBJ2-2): DAGVTQSPTHLIKTRGQQVTLRCSPKSGHDTVSWYQQALGQGPQFIFQYYEEEERQRGNFPDRFSGHQFPNYSSELNVNALLLGDSALYLCASSDPGRRGGELFFGEGSRLTVL.

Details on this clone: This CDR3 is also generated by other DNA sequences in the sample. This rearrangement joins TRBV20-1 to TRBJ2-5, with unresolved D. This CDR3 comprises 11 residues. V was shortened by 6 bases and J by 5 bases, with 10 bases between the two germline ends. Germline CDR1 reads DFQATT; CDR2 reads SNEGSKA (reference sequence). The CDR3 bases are TGCAGTGCACGGAGCCGGGAGACCCAGTACTTC. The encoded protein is CSARSRETQYF.